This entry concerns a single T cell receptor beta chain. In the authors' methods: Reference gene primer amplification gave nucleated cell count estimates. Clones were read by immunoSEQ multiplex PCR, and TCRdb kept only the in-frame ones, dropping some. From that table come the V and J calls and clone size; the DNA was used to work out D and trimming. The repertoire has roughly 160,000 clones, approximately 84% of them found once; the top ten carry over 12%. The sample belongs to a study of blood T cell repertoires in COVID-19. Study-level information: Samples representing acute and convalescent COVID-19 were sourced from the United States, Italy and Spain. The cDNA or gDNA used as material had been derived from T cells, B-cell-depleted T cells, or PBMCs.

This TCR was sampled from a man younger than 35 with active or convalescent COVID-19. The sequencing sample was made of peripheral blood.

CDR3 region: CASSLLQGRNTEAFF. The CDR3 coding sequence is TGTGCCAGCAGCCTCTTACAGGGTAGGAACACTGAAGCTTTCTTT. V usage is TRBV7-2 and J usage is TRBJ1-1, with TRBD1 as a possible D gene (6 bases). The CDR3 is 15 amino acids. CDR1 SGHTA and CDR2 FQGNSA come from the germline V gene. V was clipped by 5 bases and J by 1 base, with 14 bases between them.